A single sample is the source of the 28 T cell receptor beta chains below, sequenced in a study of control samples from healthy donors and cancer patients. Assay used: immunoSEQ multiplex PCR; TCRdb lists only in-frame clones, some missing. The sample lists some 99,000 clones; 90% were seen once. The specimen sequenced was blood. These receptors originate from a human donor in good health. The donor label of this sample is uncertain.

The rearrangement links TRBV27 to TRBJ2-3; D not certain. The germline V gene encodes CDR1 MNHEY and CDR2 SMNVEV (reference sequence). V was shortened by 3 bases and J by 6 bases, with 13 bases between the two germline ends. This CDR3 spans 14 amino acids. CDR3 nucleotide sequence: TGTGCCAGCAGTTTTCTTCTCGGTACGGATACGCAGTATTTT. Protein sequence: CASSFLLGTDTQYF.

This clone was counted a single time. The V gene is TRBV29-1, the J gene TRBJ2-7; 7 bases align to TRBD1. The germline gives CDR1 SQVTM, CDR2 ANQGSEA. The CDR3 has 13 residues. V lost 2 bases to trimming and J lost 6 bases; unmatched junction nucleotides: 7. The CDR3 loop is CSVELGQRGEQYF. In nucleotides, the CDR3 is TGCAGCGTTGAATTGGGACAGCGTGGCGAGCAGTACTTC.

CDR3 loop: CASRLEGNNQPQHF. CDR3 nucleotides: TGTGCCAGCAGATTAGAAGGTAATAATCAGCCCCAGCATTTT. The genes are TRBV27 and TRBJ1-5; the D is unclear. The CDR3 runs 14 residues. CDR1 and CDR2 (germline): MNHEY, SMNVEV (reference sequence). The V gene lost 6 bases and the J gene lost 4 bases, with 13 bases spanning the gap.

The genes are TRBV6-4 and TRBJ2-3, with no clear D. The CDR3 sequence is 17 residues long. Deletions cut 6 bases from V and 0 bases from J, with 19 bases between. Germline V CDR1 and CDR2: MRHNA, SNTAGT. Here the CDR3 DNA reads TGTGCCAGCAGGGAATACGACGAGGTTGGGAGCACAGATACGCAGTATTTT. Its protein product is CASREYDEVGSTDTQYF.

The chain joins TRBV10-3 to TRBJ2-2; D is uncertain. The CDR3 consists of 19 residues. In germline, CDR1 is ENHRY, CDR2 SYGVKD. Trimming removed 3 bases from V and 4 bases from J, with 24 bases in between. CDR3 nucleotide sequence: TGTGCCATCAGTGAAAAGAAAATTGATTTCAGGAAATTCACCGGGGAGCTGTTTTTT. It translates to CAISEKKIDFRKFTGELFF.

The rearrangement joins TRBV11-2 to TRBJ1-4, with no clear D. V dropped 1 base and J dropped 1 base, with 4 bases sitting between them. The CDR3 runs to 14 residues. Germline loops: CDR1 SGHAT, CDR2 FQNNGV. CDR3 sequence reads: CASSLVVTNEKLFF. CDR3 in DNA: TGTGCCAGCAGCTTAGTGGTAACTAATGAAAAACTGTTTTTT. The full variable domain, rest sourced from reference TRBV11-2 and TRBJ1-4, is EAGVAQSPRYKIIEKRQSVAFWCNPISGHATLYWYQQILGQGPKLLIQFQNNGVVDDSQLPKDRFSAERLKGVDSTLKIQPAKLEDSAVYLCASSLVVTNEKLFFGSGTQLSVL.

The rearrangement uses TRBV10-3 and TRBJ2-5, with D perhaps matching TRBD2 (5 bases). With 6 bases removed from V and 1 base from J, the gap between germline ends came to 9 bases. The CDR3 totals 13 residues. Germline V gene data show CDR1 as ENHRY and CDR2 as SYGVKD. This chain's CDR3 is CAISKDFQETQYF. CDR3 DNA sequence: TGTGCCATCAGCAAGGACTTCCAAGAGACCCAGTACTTC.

For the CDR3, the DNA is TGTGCCAGCAGAGCCGGGACAGGGAACACTGAAGCTTTCTTT. It codes for CASRAGTGNTEAFF. V is TRBV6-5 and J is TRBJ1-1; TRBD1 matches at 8 bases. After removal of 6 bases from V and 1 base from J, the junction contained 4 bases not matched to a gene. Germline values: CDR1 MNHEY, CDR2 SVGAGI. The length of the CDR3 is 14 residues.

The DNA of the CDR3 is TGTGCCAGCTCCCATACCGGGGGCGCCCAGCTTAACACTGAAGCTTTCTTT. This codes for CASSHTGGAQLNTEAFF. The V gene is TRBV18, the J gene TRBJ1-1, with D perhaps TRBD1 (6 bases). Germline CDR1 KGHSH, CDR2 LQKENI. Trimming stripped 6 bases from V and 2 bases from J, with 22 bases between. CDR3 size: 17 residues.

The J gene is TRBJ2-5, the V gene TRBV11-2, with 7 bases that match TRBD1. The germline V gene encodes CDR1 SGHAT and CDR2 FQNNGV. This CDR3 spans 15 amino acids. The ends lost 0 bases at V and 5 bases at J; junction bases unmatched: 6. The CDR3 loop reads CASSLDGRQGETQYF. CDR3 coding DNA: TGTGCCAGCAGCTTAGATGGAAGACAGGGTGAGACCCAGTACTTC.

This clone was observed once. The rearrangement links TRBV5-1 to TRBJ1-1, with 10 bases matching TRBD1. The V segment lost 0 bases and the J segment 5 bases; nucleotides outside the gene matches: 10. The CDR3 spans 17 residues. The germline V gene encodes CDR1 SGHRS and CDR2 YFSETQ. This chain's CDR3 is CASSLDATGGAVTEAFF. In DNA form, the CDR3 reads TGCGCCAGCAGCTTGGACGCGACAGGGGGCGCGGTTACTGAAGCTTTCTTT.

The V gene is TRBV7-9, the J gene TRBJ1-4, with 9 nucleotides matching TRBD1. The CDR3 totals 15 residues. Germline V gives CDR1 SEHNR, CDR2 FQNEAQ (reference sequence). V trimming: 0 bases; J trimming: 8 bases; junction bases outside the gene matches: 4. This CDR3 is CASSLAGQGNEKLFF. For the CDR3, the DNA is TGTGCCAGCAGCTTAGCGGGACAGGGAAACGAAAAACTGTTTTTT.

The chain is built from TRBV28 and TRBJ1-2, with D maybe TRBD1 (5 bases). Trimming took off 1 base at V and 8 bases at J, with 11 bases between the two ends. The CDR3 extends over 13 amino acids. CDR1 and CDR2 (germline): MDHEN, SYDVKM. CDR3 loop: CASSLLTEYGYTF. Here the CDR3 DNA reads TGTGCCAGCAGTTTATTGACAGAATACGGCTACACCTTC.

The V call is TRBV14, the J call TRBJ2-7; possibly TRBD1 for D (6 bases). The CDR3 is 14 residues long. V was shortened by 4 bases and J by 3 bases, with 13 bases between the two germline ends. From germline, CDR1 is SGHDN and CDR2 FVKESK. The CDR3: CASSPNRDRYEQYF. DNA for the CDR3: TGTGCCAGCAGCCCTAACAGGGATCGCTACGAGCAGTACTTC.

The sample holds one count of this clone. The chain uses TRBV24-1 and TRBJ2-5; D not resolved. The V and J ends lost 1 base and 5 bases respectively, with 4 bases between them. The CDR3 is made up of 12 amino acids. Per the germline V gene, CDR1 is KGHDR and CDR2 is SFDVKD. DNA for the CDR3: TGTGCCACCAGTGATTTCGACGAGACCCAGTACTTC. It is translated as CATSDFDETQYF.

The CDR3 coding sequence is TGTGCTAGTGGATGGCAGGGGTTTTCAAGCACCGGGGAGCTGTTTTTT. Translation gives CASGWQGFSSTGELFF. The genes are TRBV12-5 and TRBJ2-2; D is perhaps TRBD1 (6 bases). This CDR3 has 16 amino acids. The germline V and J ends were trimmed by 6 bases and 4 bases, with 18 bases remaining between them. The V gene's germline CDR1 is LGHNT and CDR2 FRNRAP.

The gene calls are TRBV5-1 and TRBJ1-3; D gene ambiguous. This CDR3 spans 15 amino acids. Germline CDR1 is SGHRS and CDR2 is YFSETQ. Trimming shortened V by 0 bases and J by 0 bases, and 7 bases separated the two germline ends. The CDR3 coding sequence is TGCGCCAGCAGCTTGGACACCGACTCTGGAAACACCATATATTTT. Its protein product is CASSLDTDSGNTIYF.

CDR3 sequence: CASSQGGGAVNEQFF. In nucleotides, the CDR3 is TGTGCCAGCAGCCAGGGCGGGGGGGCTGTTAATGAGCAGTTCTTC. This chain links TRBV3-1 (or the pseudogene TRBV3-2) with TRBJ2-1; 9 positions agree with TRBD2. Per the germline V gene, CDR1 is LGHDT and CDR2 is YNNKEL (reference sequence). Trimming took 3 bases from V and 7 from J; bases not matched to a gene: 7. The CDR3 runs 15 residues.

The J gene is TRBJ2-3, the V gene TRBV19; D unresolved. Trimming stripped 6 bases from V and 0 bases from J, with 7 bases between. Germline V gene sequence: CDR1 LNHDA, CDR2 SQIVND (reference sequence). The CDR3 runs to 13 residues. The CDR3 bases are TGTGCCAGTAGCGCCAGCAGCACAGATACGCAGTATTTT. Its translation is CASSASSTDTQYF.

This sequence joins TRBV28 and TRBJ2-1; 9 nucleotides match TRBD2. The V gene's germline CDR1 is MDHEN and CDR2 SYDVKM. The ends lost 4 bases at V and 5 bases at J; junction bases unmatched: 9. The CDR3 is 16 residues long. CDR3 DNA sequence: TGTGCCAGCAGTTCCATTAGCGGGGGCCTTAACAATGAGCAGTTCTTC. Its translation is CASSSISGGLNNEQFF.

The rearrangement uses TRBV2 and TRBJ2-2, with TRBD2 identical over 11 bases. CDR1 SNHLY and CDR2 FYNNEI come from the germline V gene. The CDR3 has 17 residues. V gave up 4 bases and J gave up 5 bases; unmatched junction bases: 9. The CDR3 loop reads CASSVASGGQGTGELFF. The CDR3 nucleotides read TGTGCCAGCAGTGTTGCTAGCGGGGGGCAGGGTACCGGGGAGCTGTTTTTT.

This CDR3 reads CASTAGGLYEQYV. CDR3 DNA: TGTGCCAGCACCGCGGGGGGCCTCTACGAGCAGTACGTC. The rearrangement uses TRBV6-5 and TRBJ2-7, with 8 bases aligning to TRBD2. CDR3 length: 13 amino acids. CDR1 and CDR2 (germline): MNHEY, SVGAGI. V was clipped by 7 bases and J by 3 bases; unmatched bases: 5.

The V gene is TRBV27, the J gene TRBJ2-3, with 8 bases that match TRBD2. V lost 2 bases and J lost 6; bases outside the gene matches: 7. This CDR3 has 15 amino acids. Germline V gives CDR1 MNHEY, CDR2 SMNVEV (reference sequence). The CDR3 nucleotides read TGTGCCAGCAGTTTAGAGGTTAGCGGGACGGATACGCAGTATTTT. Translation: CASSLEVSGTDTQYF.

This rearrangement joins TRBV28 to TRBJ1-4; 7 bases align to TRBD1. The CDR3 extends over 14 amino acids. Germline lookup yields CDR1 MDHEN and CDR2 SYDVKM. The J segment lost 8 bases and the V segment lost 5 bases, leaving 8 bases of the junction unmatched. The CDR3 nucleotides are TGTGCCAGCAGTACGGGACAGCTGAACGAAAAACTGTTTTTT. It specifies CASSTGQLNEKLFF.

This chain links TRBV7-9 with TRBJ2-3; D gene uncertain. The CDR3 is 12 amino acids. Trimming shortened V by 2 bases and J by 6 bases, and 6 bases separated the two germline ends. From germline, CDR1 is SEHNR and CDR2 FQNEAQ (reference sequence). The CDR3 spells CASSLTIDTQYF. As DNA, the CDR3 is TGTGCCAGCAGCTTAACGATCGATACGCAGTATTTT.

The chain is built from TRBV18 and TRBJ1-2; D might be TRBD1 (5 bases). The germline V and J ends were trimmed by 3 bases and 8 bases, with 16 bases remaining between them. Looked up from germline, CDR1 is KGHSH and CDR2 is LQKENI. The CDR3 is made up of 14 amino acids. As DNA, the CDR3 is TGTGCCAGCTCACCTCCGGGACCGAACGTGGGCTACACCTTC. Its protein product is CASSPPGPNVGYTF.

This chain links TRBV7-7 with TRBJ2-3; no firm D call. CDR1 is SSHAT and CDR2 is FNYEAQ in the germline V gene (reference sequence). Trimming took 1 base from V and 0 from J, leaving 11 bases between them. The CDR3 consists of 16 residues. In DNA, the CDR3 is TGTGCCAGCAGCTTAGGTCCCAGCCCAAGCACAGATACGCAGTATTTT. Its protein is CASSLGPSPSTDTQYF.

J is TRBJ2-5 and V is TRBV15, with TRBD2 matching 7 bases. V dropped 1 base and J dropped 3; count of bases not matched to a gene: 17. The V gene's germline CDR1 is LNHNV and CDR2 YYDKDF (reference sequence). The CDR3 length is 19 residues. CDR3 nucleotides: TGTGCCACCAGCAGAGGGGCGGGACGGGGGGAAGTGTTAAAAGAGACCCAGTACTTC. Residues: CATSRGAGRGEVLKETQYF.